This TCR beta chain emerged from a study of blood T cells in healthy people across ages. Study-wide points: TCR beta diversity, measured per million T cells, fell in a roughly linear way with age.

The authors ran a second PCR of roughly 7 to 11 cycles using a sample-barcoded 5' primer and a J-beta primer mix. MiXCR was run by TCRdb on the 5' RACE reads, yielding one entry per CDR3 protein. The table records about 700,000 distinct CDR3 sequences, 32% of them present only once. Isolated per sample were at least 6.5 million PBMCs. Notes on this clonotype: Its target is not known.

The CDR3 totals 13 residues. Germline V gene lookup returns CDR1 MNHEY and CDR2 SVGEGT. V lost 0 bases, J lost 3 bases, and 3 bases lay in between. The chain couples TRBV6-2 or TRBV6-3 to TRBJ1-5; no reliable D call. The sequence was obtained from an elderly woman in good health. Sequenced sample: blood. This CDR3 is CASSYSINQPQHF. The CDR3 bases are TGTGCCAGCAGTTACTCGATCAATCAGCCCCAGCATTTT.